These 16 T cell receptor beta chains came from one sample sequenced in a study of cytomegalovirus exposure and HLA in healthy donors. Profiled with immunoSEQ multiplex PCR; TCRdb holds only in-frame clones, not every one. The sample includes under 400,000 clones, roughly 88% of them seen just once. The sequencing sample was made of PBMCs. These receptors all stem from a woman aged 18-29 years in good health and CMV-seronegative.

The chain combines TRBV6-1 with TRBJ2-7; 9 nucleotides line up with TRBD1. Germline V CDR1 and CDR2: MNHNS, SASEGT. This CDR3 contains 16 residues. With 0 bases clipped from V and 5 bases from J, the junction kept 8 bases outside the gene matches. The CDR3 here is CASSEALGTGYHEQYF. CDR3 sequence (DNA): TGTGCCAGCAGTGAAGCGCTAGGGACAGGGTACCACGAGCAGTACTTC.

CDR3 sequence: CASSLSGQATRYEQYF. Here the CDR3 DNA reads TGTGCCAGCAGTTTATCAGGACAGGCGACCCGTTACGAGCAGTACTTC. The rearrangement uses TRBV27 and TRBJ2-7; 7 bases fit TRBD1. The trim removed 0 bases at V and 4 bases at J, leaving 9 bases unmatched. The germline gives CDR1 MNHEY, CDR2 SMNVEV (reference sequence). The CDR3 spans 16 residues.

The rearrangement links TRBV28 to TRBJ2-7; 7 positions match TRBD1. This CDR3 is built from 12 residues. Germline values: CDR1 MDHEN, CDR2 SYDVKM. V shed 5 bases and J 12 bases; nucleotides not matched to a gene: 10. The DNA of the CDR3 is TGTGCCAGCAGTGTGAACCTACAGGGGACGTACTTC. Translated, it gives CASSVNLQGTYF.

This clone appeared a single time. For the CDR3, the DNA is TGCAGCGTTGAAGACAAGAACACTGAAGCTTTCTTT. The encoded protein is CSVEDKNTEAFF. The chain carries TRBV29-1 and TRBJ1-1; D uncertain. With 0 bases removed from V and 1 base from J, the gap between germline ends came to 3 bases. The CDR3 spans 12 residues. Germline V CDR1 and CDR2: SQVTM, ANQGSEA.

The CDR3: CASSGGLAGGALMDTQYF. CDR3 nucleotides: TGTGCCAGCAGCGGGGGACTAGCGGGAGGGGCCCTCATGGATACGCAGTATTTT. The V call is TRBV5-4, the J call TRBJ2-3, with TRBD2 matching over 16 bases. V lost 4 bases, J lost 6 bases, and 11 bases stayed unmatched. Per germline, CDR1 SGHNT and CDR2 YYREEE (reference sequence). The CDR3 totals 18 residues.

The chain joins TRBV29-1 to TRBJ2-7; D remains unclear. The CDR3 contains 14 residues. Per germline, CDR1 SQVTM and CDR2 ANQGSEA. Trimming left V 6 bases short and J 0 bases short, with 15 bases between. For the CDR3, the DNA is TGCAGCGTCATCACTACCACCAGCTCCTACGAGCAGTACTTC. Translated: CSVITTTSSYEQYF.

The chain combines TRBV5-1 with TRBJ2-7; 10 bases are a match to TRBD1. This CDR3 spans 13 amino acids. The germline CDR1 and CDR2 sequences are SGHRS and YFSETQ. V was pared by 4 bases and J by 7 bases, with 5 bases of the junction left unmatched. CDR3 residues: CASSGTGEGEQYF. The CDR3 nucleotides are TGCGCCAGCAGCGGGACAGGGGAGGGGGAGCAGTACTTC.

The V gene is TRBV21-1, the J gene TRBJ2-7; TRBD1, the D gene given by the table, was not confirmed from the DNA. TRBV21-1 is classified as a pseudogene. This CDR3 spans 13 amino acids. CDR3 bases: TGTGCCAGCAGCAAAGGGACACCATACGAGCAGTACTTC. It codes for CASSKGTPYEQYF.

The chain carries TRBV5-1 and TRBJ2-5, with 8 nucleotides matching TRBD2. Germline CDR1 and CDR2: SGHRS and YFSETQ. Germline trimming cut 5 bases from V and 4 bases from J; bases unmatched to any gene: 13. The CDR3 is 16 residues long. CDR3 DNA sequence: TGCGCCAGCAGTCGGGGGACTAGAGAGATGGGAGAGACCCAGTACTTC. Protein product: CASSRGTREMGETQYF.

In its sample, this clone was seen a few times. V gene TRBV7-9 combines with J gene TRBJ1-2, with TRBD1 matching over 9 bases. V lost 6 bases to trimming and J lost 5 bases; unmatched junction nucleotides: 7. Germline-derived CDR1 and CDR2 are SEHNR and FQNEAQ (reference sequence). This CDR3 contains 14 residues. This chain's CDR3 is CASRPGTGPYGYTF. CDR3 in DNA: TGTGCCAGCAGACCCGGGACAGGGCCTTATGGCTACACCTTC.

This clone was recorded once. V is TRBV18 and J is TRBJ2-1, with D perhaps TRBD1 (5 bases). The CDR3 extends over 13 amino acids. Germline V gene lookup returns CDR1 KGHSH and CDR2 LQKENI. Trimming cost V 3 bases and J 8 bases, with 11 bases left between them. This CDR3 reads CASSPTLGDEQFF. CDR3 in DNA: TGTGCCAGCTCACCTACTTTAGGGGATGAGCAGTTCTTC.

This rearrangement joins TRBV19 to TRBJ2-1; 7 nucleotides align to TRBD1. The CDR3 length is 14 residues. V shed 7 bases, J shed 3 bases, and the junction held 6 bases outside the gene matches. Germline loops: CDR1 LNHDA, CDR2 SQIVND (reference sequence). CDR3 region: CASTRAGGYNEQFF. CDR3 coding DNA: TGTGCCAGTACTAGGGCAGGGGGCTACAATGAGCAGTTCTTC. Full variable domain (rest looked up from reference TRBV19 and TRBJ2-1): DGGITQSPKYLFRKEGQNVTLSCEQNLNHDAMYWYRQDPGQGLRLIYYSQIVNDFQKGDIAEGYSVSREKKESFPLTVTSAQKNPTAFYLCASTRAGGYNEQFFGPGTRLTVL.

This clone was observed once. This chain connects TRBV28 to TRBJ2-1; 8 positions agree with TRBD2. This CDR3 comprises 14 residues. CDR1 MDHEN and CDR2 SYDVKM come from the germline V gene. The V gene end was trimmed by 8 bases and the J gene end by 4 bases; junction bases not matched to a gene: 7. In DNA, the CDR3 is TGTGCCAGCCATCAGCGGGGGCGATACAATGAGCAGTTCTTC. It translates to CASHQRGRYNEQFF.

The chain employs TRBV5-6 and TRBJ2-5; D is unclear. Per germline, CDR1 SGHDT and CDR2 YYEEEE. CDR3 length: 14 amino acids. V lost 0 bases and J lost 2, with 8 bases in between. CDR3 DNA: TGTGCCAGCAGCTTGGTTTGGCAGCAAGAGACCCAGTACTTC. Residues: CASSLVWQQETQYF.

The rearrangement links TRBV12-5 to TRBJ2-1; 10 nucleotides agree with TRBD2. The CDR3 spans 18 residues. V lost 5 bases to trimming and J lost 10 bases; unmatched junction nucleotides: 20. Germline assignment: CDR1 LGHNT and CDR2 FRNRAP. The CDR3 DNA sequence: TGTGCTAGTGGTCCCCGCCCCAGCGGGGGGGCATCGACACCCGAGCAGTTCTTC. It encodes CASGPRPSGGASTPEQFF.

This chain connects TRBV7-6 to TRBJ1-2, with 9 bases identical to TRBD1. V lost 6 bases, J lost 5 bases, and 16 bases stayed unmatched. The V gene's germline CDR1 is SGHVS and CDR2 FNYEAQ. CDR3 length equals 17 residues. The CDR3 DNA reads as TGTGCCAGCAGAAAATCCCCGGGACAGGGTCCCTTTTATGGCTACACCTTC. This gives the protein CASRKSPGQGPFYGYTF.